Listed below are T cell receptor beta chains from one sample, sequenced in a study of cytomegalovirus exposure and HLA in healthy donors. Measured with immunoSEQ multiplex PCR; TCRdb has only the in-frame clones, and not every one. The table includes some 130,000 clones, around three quarters detected once. Material for sequencing was PBMCs. These receptors originate from a woman between 45 and 60 years old in good health and CMV-seronegative. The CDR3 runs from the conserved cysteine through the conserved F or W. D genes are given only for firm matches. Size tells how often a clone was seen (once, few, many) or the class of an expanded clone, and some rows leave it out.

TRBJ1-3	-	TRBV27	-	CASSYNSGNTIYF	TGTGCCAGCAGTTACAACTCTGGAAACACCATATATTTT
TRBJ2-3	-	TRBV19	TRBD2	CASSILRLAGGRGSGLMGTDTQYF	TGTGCCAGTAGTATACTCCGGCTAGCGGGAGGACGGGGGTCGGGGTTAATGGGCACAGATACGCAGTATTTT
TRBJ2-1	-	TRBV6-4	-	CASSDSHSYNEQFF	TGTGCCAGCAGTGACTCTCACTCCTACAATGAGCAGTTCTTC
TRBJ2-7	-	TRBV6-1	TRBD2	CASRRLAGSYEQYF	TGTGCCAGCAGGAGACTAGCGGGGTCCTACGAGCAGTACTTC
TRBJ1-2	few	TRBV28	-	CASSPRLEGNYGYTF	TGTGCCAGCAGTCCAAGACTGGAAGGCAACTATGGCTACACCTTC
TRBJ1-2	-	TRBV25-1	-	CASRGSGGGANYGYTF	TGTGCCAGCAGGGGGTCGGGGGGGGGAGCTAACTATGGCTACACCTTC
TRBJ1-2	-	TRBV19	-	CASSIGGGQTYGYTF	TGTGCCAGTAGTATAGGTGGAGGGCAAACTTATGGCTACACCTTC
TRBJ1-1	-	TRBV6-5	TRBD1	CASKIGQGPTEAFF	TGTGCCAGCAAAATAGGACAGGGACCCACTGAAGCTTTCTTT
TRBJ2-5	-	TRBV5-1	-	CASSLQGTGETQYF	TGCGCCAGCAGCTTGCAGGGTACGGGTGAGACCCAGTACTTC
TRBJ1-5	-	TRBV30	TRBD1	CAWSFGQTGNQPQHF	TGTGCCTGGAGTTTTGGGCAGACAGGGAATCAGCCCCAGCATTTT
TRBJ2-4	-	TRBV6-5	TRBD1	CASSQGQGTNIQYF	TGTGCCAGCAGCCAGGGACAGGGTACCAACATTCAGTACTTC
TRBJ1-1	-	TRBV14	-	CASSQGGRVNTEAFF	TGTGCCAGCAGCCAAGGGGGCCGGGTTAACACTGAAGCTTTCTTT
TRBJ2-3	-	TRBV7-2	-	CASSLEARGGSDTQYF	TGTGCCAGCAGCTTAGAGGCTAGGGGGGGATCAGATACGCAGTATTTT
TRBJ1-1	-	TRBV6-6	TRBD1	CASLGTGITEAFF	TGTGCCAGCCTCGGGACAGGGATCACTGAAGCTTTCTTT
TRBJ1-2	-	TRBV5-6	TRBD1	CASSLQGSNYGYTF	TGTGCCAGCAGCTTACAGGGGTCTAACTATGGCTACACCTTC
TRBJ1-2	few	TRBV30	TRBD1	CAWSVYRGIGNYGYTF	TGTGCCTGGAGTGTTTACAGGGGGATCGGGAACTATGGCTACACCTTC
TRBJ2-1	-	TRBV6-5	TRBD2	CASSYSGGRGDEQFF	TGTGCCAGCAGTTACTCGGGGGGGAGAGGGGATGAGCAGTTCTTC
TRBJ2-5	-	TRBV19	-	CASSIAGSAGTQYF	TGTGCCAGTAGTATAGCTGGAAGTGCAGGGACCCAGTACTTC
TRBJ2-1	once	TRBV4-1	TRBD2	CASSGLAGFNEQFF	TGCGCCAGCAGCGGACTAGCGGGTTTCAATGAGCAGTTCTTC
TRBJ1-1	-	TRBV4-1	-	CASSQETGWDEAFF	TGCGCCAGCAGCCAAGAGACAGGCTGGGATGAAGCTTTCTTT
TRBJ1-2	-	TRBV4-2	-	CASSQGAGDNYGYTF	TGTGCCAGCAGCCAAGGGGCAGGGGATAACTATGGCTACACCTTC
TRBJ2-3	once	TRBV15	-	CATSGGTRGTDTQYF	TGTGCCACCAGCGGGGGGACTCGGGGCACCGATACGCAGTATTTT
TRBJ1-1	few	TRBV18	TRBD1	CASSPGQPYWNTEAFF	TGTGCCAGCTCCCCGGGACAGCCTTATTGGAACACTGAAGCTTTCTTT
TRBJ2-1	once	TRBV9	TRBD2	CASSVDLAGAEQFF	TGTGCCAGCAGCGTAGACCTAGCGGGAGCTGAGCAGTTCTTC
TRBJ2-1	-	TRBV7-2	TRBD2	CASSLRTSGSGGSYNEQFF	TGTGCCAGCAGCCTTCGGACTAGCGGGAGCGGGGGCTCCTACAATGAGCAGTTCTTC
TRBJ2-5	-	TRBV29-1	TRBD2	CSVKGGTSGGETQYF	TGCAGCGTCAAAGGGGGGACTAGCGGGGGAGAGACCCAGTACTTC
TRBJ2-1	-	TRBV20-1	-	CSAQGYNEQFF	TGCAGTGCCCAGGGTTACAATGAGCAGTTCTTC
TRBJ2-1	-	TRBV29-1	-	CSECRECEDNEQFF	TGCAGCGAGTGTAGGGAGTGTGAGGATAATGAGCAGTTCTTC
TRBJ2-3	-	TRBV18	TRBD2	CASSSTSGRSTDTQYF	TGTGCCAGCTCATCGACTAGCGGGAGGAGCACAGATACGCAGTATTTT
TRBJ1-5	-	TRBV9	TRBD1	CASSVDEGAQPQHF	TGTGCCAGCAGCGTAGATGAGGGGGCTCAGCCCCAGCATTTT
TRBJ1-2	-	TRBV30	TRBD1	CAWSVSRKGGQNYGYTF	TGTGCCTGGAGTGTCTCCCGGAAGGGGGGACAGAACTATGGCTACACCTTC
TRBJ1-6	-	TRBV30	-	CAWRVARGVGNSPLHF	TGTGCCTGGAGGGTAGCTCGGGGGGTTGGGAATTCACCCCTCCACTTT
TRBJ2-1	-	TRBV7-9	TRBD2	CASSFVLAGEYNEQFF	TGTGCCAGCAGCTTCGTCTTAGCGGGAGAGTACAATGAGCAGTTCTTC
TRBJ2-1	-	TRBV9	TRBD2	CASSVTSGIVYNEQFF	TGTGCCAGCAGCGTAACTAGCGGGATTGTCTACAATGAGCAGTTCTTC
TRBJ1-2	few	TRBV30	-	CAWKSRQGGSYGYTF	TGTGCCTGGAAAAGTCGTCAGGGTGGGTCCTATGGCTACACCTTC
TRBJ2-7	few	TRBV7-2	-	CASSLLDEQYF	TGTGCCAGCAGCTTATTAGACGAGCAGTACTTC
TRBJ2-5	-	TRBV7-8	TRBD1	CASSWDRAQETQYF	TGTGCCAGCAGCTGGGACAGGGCGCAAGAGACCCAGTACTTC
TRBJ1-1	few	TRBV6-5	-	CASSYASRNTEAFF	TGTGCCAGCAGTTACGCGTCTAGGAACACTGAAGCTTTCTTT
TRBJ1-4	-	TRBV7-9	TRBD1	CASSQKGQVHNEKLFF	TGTGCCAGCAGCCAAAAGGGACAGGTCCATAATGAAAAACTGTTTTTT
TRBJ2-1	-	TRBV2	-	CASRPPPGQFF	TGTGCCAGCAGGCCCCCCCCCGGGCAGTTCTTC
TRBJ1-4	-	TRBV9	-	CASSVSQGSNEKLFF	TGTGCCAGCAGCGTATCGCAGGGGTCTAATGAAAAACTGTTTTTT
TRBJ2-3	-	TRBV6-1	-	CASRGSGSRTDTQYF	TGTGCCAGCAGGGGCTCTGGGAGTCGAACAGATACGCAGTATTTT
TRBJ1-1	few	TRBV7-8	-	CASSLRGGANTEAFF	TGTGCCAGCAGCTTACGGGGGGGGGCGAACACTGAAGCTTTCTTT
TRBJ1-5	few	TRBV29-1	-	CSVATSGDSNQPQNF	TGCAGCGTCGCTACCTCGGGGGATAGCAATCAGCCCCAGAATTTT
TRBJ2-1	-	TRBV11-2	TRBD2	CASSLGLADSYNEQFF	TGTGCCAGCAGCCTCGGACTAGCTGACTCCTACAATGAGCAGTTCTTC
TRBJ2-2	-	TRBV7-2	-	CASSLGHGRNTGELFF	TGTGCCAGCAGCTTAGGCCACGGGAGGAACACCGGGGAGCTGTTTTTT
TRBJ2-4	-	TRBV9	TRBD2	CASSERTSRDIQYF	TGTGCCAGCAGCGAAAGGACTAGCCGCGACATTCAGTACTTC
TRBJ1-2	-	TRBV19	-	CASSIEARRAPGYGYTF	TGTGCCAGTAGTATAGAGGCAAGGAGAGCGCCGGGCTATGGCTACACCTTC
TRBJ1-1	-	TRBV5-4	TRBD1	CASSSKTGGETEAFF	TGTGCCAGCAGCTCGAAAACAGGGGGCGAGACTGAAGCTTTCTTT
TRBJ2-6	-	TRBV4-1	-	CASSAREGANVLTF	TGCGCCAGCAGCGCAAGAGAGGGGGCCAACGTCCTGACTTTC